The present TCR beta chain was sequenced within a study of cytomegalovirus exposure and HLA in healthy donors. Study information: An analysis done earlier identified fewer than 140 million unique TCR beta sequences from 190 million or so T cells. Findings and limits, study-wide: Later analysis identified several of the most significant clusters that appeared linked to common viral pathogens. The study had only CMV serostatus as immune exposure information.

The PCR ran on 60 Vbeta and 13 Jbeta primers. Using immunoSEQ multiplex PCR, the repertoire was profiled, and TCRdb retains in-frame clones only, with some absent. The sample lists fewer than 130,000 clones; 74% were seen once. Whereas donors were nominally healthy upon sampling, unrecorded immune exposures were probable. About this clone: The antigen is undetermined.

Unmatched junction bases numbered 9, after V lost 3 bases and J lost 7 bases. CDR3 length: 15 residues. Germline CDR1 is LNHDA and CDR2 is SQIVND (reference sequence). This rearrangement joins TRBV19 to TRBJ2-7; 10 nucleotides agree with TRBD2. Sequenced sample: PBMCs. This receptor was taken from a man between 45 and 60 years old in good health and CMV-seropositive. CDR3 in amino acids: CASSIGLAGASEQYF. In DNA form, the CDR3 reads TGTGCCAGTAGTATTGGGCTAGCGGGAGCTAGTGAGCAGTACTTC.